This T cell receptor (beta chain) was retrieved from a study of blood T cell repertoires in COVID-19. In the study overall: The origin of the acute and convalescent COVID-19 samples was the United States, Italy and Spain.

The method was immunoSEQ multiplex PCR; TCRdb's version includes in-frame clones alone and lacks a portion of them. The data hold roughly 380,000 clones, with roughly nine tenths observed a single time. This clone was recorded only once. Germline CDR1 reads LNHDA; CDR2 reads SQIVND (reference sequence). The CDR3 is made up of 15 amino acids. The V segment lost 1 base and the J segment 4 bases; nucleotides outside the gene matches: 2. Everyone who took part was about 18 to 89 years old, and they came from about 25 US areas. Self-reported history from a screening survey and questionnaire set each donor's cohort. Recovered participants had two consecutive negative NP/OP PCR tests, healthcare professional clearance, or symptom resolution.

The sequencing sample was made of PBMCs or T cells enriched from blood (not recorded which). This rearrangement joins TRBV19 to TRBJ2-3; 10 bases line up with TRBD2. The sequence came from a young woman who had recovered from COVID-19. CDR3 loop: CASSIASGGADTQYF. CDR3 DNA: TGTGCCAGTAGTATAGCCAGCGGGGGGGCAGATACGCAGTATTTT.